This entry lists 6 T cell receptor beta chains sequenced from one sample in a study of CD8 T cells in ankylosing spondylitis. General study results and limits: A motif of several highly homologous TCR beta variants was seen as apparently characteristic of ankylosing spondylitis blood.

MiXCR was run by TCRdb on the 5' RACE reads, yielding one entry per CDR3 protein. The table records roughly 450,000 distinct CDR3 sequences, roughly 27% of them present only once. Their target antigens are unknown. The sample taken for sequencing was blood, either unsorted or a sorted T cell fraction (not recorded which). All receptors come from a male donor with ankylosing spondylitis.

CDR3: CARVGLAGSYEQYV. Written as DNA, the CDR3 is TGTGCCAGAGTGGGGCTAGCGGGATCCTACGAGCAGTACGTC. This chain joins TRBV27 and TRBJ2-7; 9 positions match TRBD2. Looked up from germline, CDR1 is MNHEY and CDR2 is SMNVEV (reference sequence). CDR3 length equals 14 residues. The junction had 7 bases not matched to a gene; V was cut back by 9 bases and J by 1 base.

The rearrangement uses TRBV11-2 and TRBJ2-1; D call uncertain. V was clipped by 4 bases and J by 6 bases, with 4 bases between them. Germline-derived CDR1 and CDR2 are SGHAT and FQNNGV. This CDR3 has 11 amino acids. CDR3 loop: CASSYINEQFF. The CDR3 DNA sequence: TGTGCCAGCAGCTACATCAATGAGCAGTTCTTC.

The chain combines TRBV6-5 with TRBJ2-3; 7 bases agree with TRBD1. The CDR3 sequence is 17 residues long. Germline lookup yields CDR1 MNHEY and CDR2 SVGAGI. Trimming removed 2 bases from V and 2 bases from J; junction bases left unmatched: 10. CDR3 bases: TGTGCCAGCAGTTACCCTACCCGGACAGGCCCCACAGATACGCAGTATTTT. Protein product: CASSYPTRTGPTDTQYF.

Many counts were recorded for this clonotype. This rearrangement joins TRBV29-1 to TRBJ2-3; the D gene is possibly TRBD1 (6 bases). The V and J ends lost 7 bases and 1 base respectively, with 15 bases between them. The V gene's germline CDR1 is SQVTM and CDR2 ANQGSEA. This CDR3 is 14 amino acids long. The CDR3 is CSGERTAGTDTQYF. In nucleotides, the CDR3 is TGCAGCGGAGAGAGGACAGCTGGCACAGATACGCAGTATTTT.

J is TRBJ2-7 and V is TRBV7-2; 7 bases are a match to TRBD1. CDR3 length: 13 amino acids. V gave up 8 bases and J gave up 7 bases; unmatched junction bases: 11. Germline V lookup: CDR1 SGHTA, CDR2 FQGNSA. This chain's CDR3 is CASGTDLLREQYF. In DNA form, the CDR3 reads TGTGCCAGCGGGACAGACTTACTTCGGGAGCAGTACTTC. Full variable domain (outside the CDR3, taken from reference TRBV7-2 and TRBJ2-7): GAGVSQSPSNKVTEKGKDVELRCDPISGHTALYWYRQSLGQGLEFLIYFQGNSAPDKSGLPSDRFSAERTGGSVSTLTIQRTQQEDSAVYLCASGTDLLREQYFGPGTRLTVT.

The chain employs TRBV30 and TRBJ2-5; no clear D. Germline values: CDR1 GTSNPN, CDR2 SVGIG (reference sequence). With 0 bases removed from V and 4 bases from J, the gap between germline ends came to 12 bases. The CDR3 contains 14 residues. In DNA form, the CDR3 reads TGTGCCTGGAGTGTACTACGTCCCCGAGAGACCCAGTACTTC. Its protein product is CAWSVLRPRETQYF.